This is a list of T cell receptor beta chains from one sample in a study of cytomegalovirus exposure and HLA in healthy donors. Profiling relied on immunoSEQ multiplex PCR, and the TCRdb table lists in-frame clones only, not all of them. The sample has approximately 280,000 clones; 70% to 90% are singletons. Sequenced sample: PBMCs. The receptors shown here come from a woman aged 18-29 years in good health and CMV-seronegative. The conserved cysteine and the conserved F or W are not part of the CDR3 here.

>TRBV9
ASSASGVYTDTQY
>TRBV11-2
ASSPHRYNSPLH
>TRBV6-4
ASSDSGLAGATGELF
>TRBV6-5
ASRDSGGAAEQY
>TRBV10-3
AINDGTGGYEQY
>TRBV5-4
ASSLAMTGYEQY
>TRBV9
ASSVEAGGREKLF
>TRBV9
ASSVDTGGFYEQY
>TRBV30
AWDRLGYGYT
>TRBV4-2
ASSQATGTGGSGANVLT
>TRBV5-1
ASSRLAGSYNEQF
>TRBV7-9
ASSLGDLAGSDTQY
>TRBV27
ASSSPTEGSTEAF
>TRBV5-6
ASSMLAGVQETQY
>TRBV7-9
ASSGQAKGNQPQH
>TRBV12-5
ASGLPRGGNYGYT
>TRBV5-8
ASSRRGPQH
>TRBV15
ATSRDRTAFSYEQY
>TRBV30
AWRLEFGTGTYEQY
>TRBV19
ASSQVEAANYGYT
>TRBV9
ASSPQGEEGYEQY
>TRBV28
ASSLSGPYGYT
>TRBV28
ATRKRPTHSYEQY
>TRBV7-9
ASSLGLAGNYNEQF
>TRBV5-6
ASSELAGGETQY
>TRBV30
AWSPRTGGRWNQPQH
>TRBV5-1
ASSLRGRNSYEQY
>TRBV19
ASRRGSGNTIY
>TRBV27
ASRLDRGSSGYT
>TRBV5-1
ASSSEQTGNNEQF
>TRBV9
ASSETLSGRARVEQF
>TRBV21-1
ASSRTGLAYEQY
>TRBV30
AWTSLAGPYT
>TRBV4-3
ASSQDSNEQF
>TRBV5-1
ASSLGQGGNTIY
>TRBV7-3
ASSLGPPTSGATYEQY
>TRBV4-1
ASSQPPGQGIYEQY
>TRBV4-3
ASSQTTGTYEQY
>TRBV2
ASSPTGWSLYEQY
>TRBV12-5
ASGLGLSTLTSGRRNEQF
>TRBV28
ASRSTKQGVRYGYT
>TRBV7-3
ASSLLSGVAYEQY
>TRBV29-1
SARDSQVSYEQY
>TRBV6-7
ASSYRGGTSGFYNEQF
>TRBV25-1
ASSARTGRNTEAF